This T cell receptor beta chain comes out of a study of blood T cells in healthy people across ages. Study-level findings and limits: Across the age range, TCR beta diversity per million T cells fell in a roughly linear way.

This CDR3 is 16 amino acids long. The germline CDR1 and CDR2 sequences are SGHVS and FNYEAQ. The V end lost 0 bases, the J end lost 3 bases, and 9 bases lay between the germline ends. The use of a sample-barcoded 5' primer and a J-beta primer mix characterized a second PCR of roughly 6 to 11 cycles. Researchers report that each sample yielded at least 3 million CDR3-containing paired-end reads. TCRdb used MiXCR to reprocess the 5' RACE reads, holding one entry per CDR3 protein. The sample lists approximately 810,000 distinct CDR3 sequences, 25% to 30% seen once, with 15% to 20% in the top ten. A few counts support this clonotype. The antigen remains undetermined.

The sequenced sample was blood. The J gene is TRBJ1-6, the V gene TRBV7-6; D may be TRBD1 (5 bases). The source is a woman aged 80 or over in good health. CDR3 amino acids: CASSLAATGYNSPLHF. CDR3 DNA: TGTGCCAGCAGCTTAGCGGCAACAGGCTATAATTCACCCCTCCACTTT.